The table lists the clone carrying this TCR beta chain with many counts. The germline V gene has CDR1 MNHNS and CDR2 SASEGT. This CDR3 is 13 amino acids long. Unmatched junction bases numbered 7, after V lost 8 bases and J lost 4 bases. Time point in this sample: persistent/refractory GD, antithyroid drugs over 5 years with positive TRAb. With RNA extracted from PBMCs as input, the TCR library was made. The sample is drawn from a study of regulatory T cells in long-lasting Graves disease. Arm-PCR with iRepertoire HTBI primers amplified the CDR3 regions for these TCR beta libraries. MiXCR was run by TCRdb on the multiplex PCR reads, yielding one entry per CDR3 protein. This table has roughly 430,000 distinct CDR3 sequences, around 20% appearing once.

The chain has TRBV6-1 and TRBJ2-5; 7 bases map to TRBD1. Specimen: peripheral blood mononuclear cells (PBMCs), collected when the disease was refractory, from a patient treated with antithyroid drugs. The origin of this receptor is a female donor with Graves disease. CDR3 amino acids: CASGLRQGETQYF. The DNA for the CDR3 is TGTGCCAGCGGATTACGACAGGGAGAGACCCAGTACTTC.